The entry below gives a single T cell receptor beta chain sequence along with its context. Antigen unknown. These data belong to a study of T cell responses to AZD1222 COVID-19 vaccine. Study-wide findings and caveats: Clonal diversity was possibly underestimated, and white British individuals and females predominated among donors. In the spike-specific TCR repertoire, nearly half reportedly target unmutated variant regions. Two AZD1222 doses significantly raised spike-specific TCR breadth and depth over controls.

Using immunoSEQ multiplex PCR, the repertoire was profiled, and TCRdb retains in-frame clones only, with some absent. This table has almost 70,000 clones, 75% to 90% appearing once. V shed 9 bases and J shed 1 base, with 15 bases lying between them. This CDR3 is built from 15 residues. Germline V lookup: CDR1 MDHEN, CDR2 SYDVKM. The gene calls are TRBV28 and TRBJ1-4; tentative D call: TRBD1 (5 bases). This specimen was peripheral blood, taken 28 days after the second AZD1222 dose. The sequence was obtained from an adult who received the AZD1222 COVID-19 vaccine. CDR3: CASGSGGGTNEKLFF. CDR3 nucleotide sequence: TGTGCCAGTGGTAGTGGCGGGGGAACTAATGAAAAACTGTTTTTT.